These T cell receptor beta chains were read from a single sample in a study of blood T cell repertoires in COVID-19. Sequencing was performed with immunoSEQ multiplex PCR; in TCRdb, only in-frame clones are kept and a portion is missing. The profile shows tens of thousands of clones, approximately 84% of them singletons. Source material: peripheral blood. These TCRs come from a man aged 50-60 years with active COVID-19. CDR3s include the opening cysteine and the closing phenylalanine or tryptophan. Each record gives: D gene, V gene, clone size, J gene, CDR3 DNA, CDR3 protein. The D gene is left open where the match is weak. Clone size appears in some rows only: once, few, many, or a class for an expanded clone.

d_gene: NA
v_gene: TRBV5-1
abundance: NA
j_gene: TRBJ1-6
CDR3nt: TGCGCCAGCAGCTTGGACGGGGGTTATCGTAATTCACCCCTCCACTTT
CDR3aa: CASSLDGGYRNSPLHF

d_gene: TRBD1
v_gene: TRBV3-1/TRBV3-2
abundance: NA
j_gene: TRBJ2-7
CDR3nt: TGTGCCAGCAGCCAAACAGGGGGAAGCTACTACGAGCAGTACTTC
CDR3aa: CASSQTGGSYYEQYF

d_gene: NA
v_gene: TRBV3-1/TRBV3-2
abundance: NA
j_gene: TRBJ2-3
CDR3nt: TGTGCCAGCAGCCCCGTTGGGGGCTCAGATACGCAGTATTTT
CDR3aa: CASSPVGGSDTQYF

d_gene: TRBD1
v_gene: TRBV11-2
abundance: NA
j_gene: TRBJ1-6
CDR3nt: TGTGCCAGCAGCTTAGGGGACAGCGGCTCCTATAATTCACCCCTCCACTTT
CDR3aa: CASSLGDSGSYNSPLHF

d_gene: NA
v_gene: TRBV6-5
abundance: once
j_gene: TRBJ1-2
CDR3nt: TGTGCCAGCAGTTACTCAGAACGGAACTATGGCTACACCTTC
CDR3aa: CASSYSERNYGYTF

d_gene: NA
v_gene: TRBV28
abundance: NA
j_gene: TRBJ2-7
CDR3nt: TGTGCCAGCAGCCGAAAGGCGCGGGGACCCCTCTCCGAGCAGTACTTC
CDR3aa: CASSRKARGPLSEQYF

d_gene: TRBD1
v_gene: TRBV3-1/TRBV3-2
abundance: NA
j_gene: TRBJ1-4
CDR3nt: TGTGCCAGCACTCAGGGGGGTAATGAAAAACTGTTTTTT
CDR3aa: CASTQGGNEKLFF

d_gene: TRBD1
v_gene: TRBV11-2
abundance: NA
j_gene: TRBJ1-6
CDR3nt: TGTGCCAGCAGCCCCCGCCCCGGGACAGCAAATTCACCCCTCCACTTT
CDR3aa: CASSPRPGTANSPLHF

d_gene: NA
v_gene: TRBV29-1
abundance: NA
j_gene: TRBJ2-3
CDR3nt: TGCAGCGTCACAGGGCTTATCACAGATACGCAGTATTTT
CDR3aa: CSVTGLITDTQYF

d_gene: NA
v_gene: TRBV6-2/TRBV6-3
abundance: NA
j_gene: TRBJ1-1
CDR3nt: TGTGCCAGCAGTCTGGGGGCCACTGAAGCTTTCTTT
CDR3aa: CASSLGATEAFF

d_gene: NA
v_gene: TRBV12-1
abundance: NA
j_gene: TRBJ2-7
CDR3nt: TGTGCCAGGCAGGGAGGCGCAACCTACGAGCAGTACTTC
CDR3aa: CARQGGATYEQYF

d_gene: TRBD2
v_gene: TRBV28
abundance: NA
j_gene: TRBJ2-3
CDR3nt: TGTGCCAGCAGTTTACACGCCGGGCTAGCGGGGGGGCTGGGAGATACGCAGTATTTT
CDR3aa: CASSLHAGLAGGLGDTQYF

d_gene: TRBD2
v_gene: TRBV4-3
abundance: NA
j_gene: TRBJ2-5
CDR3nt: TGCGCCAGCAGCCGAGGACTAGCGGGAGAGACCCAGTACTTC
CDR3aa: CASSRGLAGETQYF

d_gene: TRBD1
v_gene: TRBV10-3
abundance: NA
j_gene: TRBJ2-5
CDR3nt: TGTGCCTCGAGGACAGGGGAAGAGACCCAGTACTTC
CDR3aa: CASRTGEETQYF

d_gene: NA
v_gene: TRBV6-5
abundance: once
j_gene: TRBJ1-2
CDR3nt: TGTGCCAGCAGGCAAACAGGGAACTATGGCTACACCTTC
CDR3aa: CASRQTGNYGYTF

d_gene: NA
v_gene: TRBV5-6
abundance: NA
j_gene: TRBJ1-1
CDR3nt: TGTGCCAGCAGCAGCGGACGGAAAGCTTTCTTT
CDR3aa: CASSSGRKAFF

d_gene: TRBD2
v_gene: TRBV29-1
abundance: NA
j_gene: TRBJ2-5
CDR3nt: TGCAGCGCCCAGACTAGCGGGGGGCCGGGTGAGACCCAGTACTTC
CDR3aa: CSAQTSGGPGETQYF

d_gene: TRBD2
v_gene: TRBV19
abundance: NA
j_gene: TRBJ2-5
CDR3nt: TGTGCCAGTAGGAGACTAGCGGGGGGGGAAGAGACCCAGTACTTC
CDR3aa: CASRRLAGGEETQYF

d_gene: NA
v_gene: TRBV25-1
abundance: NA
j_gene: TRBJ1-2
CDR3nt: TGTGCCAGCAGTGATCACCGGGGTTTTGGCTACACCTTC
CDR3aa: CASSDHRGFGYTF

d_gene: TRBD1
v_gene: TRBV19
abundance: NA
j_gene: TRBJ1-5
CDR3nt: TGTGCCAGTAGTATAAGGGGGCCTATGCGGGGCTATAGCAATCAGCCCCAGCATTTT
CDR3aa: CASSIRGPMRGYSNQPQHF

d_gene: NA
v_gene: TRBV11-2
abundance: few
j_gene: TRBJ2-1
CDR3nt: TGTGCCAGCAGCTTAGGAGTTGTGGATGAGCAGTTCTTC
CDR3aa: CASSLGVVDEQFF

d_gene: TRBD2
v_gene: TRBV24-1
abundance: NA
j_gene: TRBJ2-7
CDR3nt: TGTGCCACCAGCCCTGGGGGGGGGAACGAGCAGTACTTC
CDR3aa: CATSPGGGNEQYF

d_gene: TRBD2
v_gene: TRBV3-1/TRBV3-2
abundance: NA
j_gene: TRBJ2-1
CDR3nt: TGTGCCAGCAGCCAAGGAACGGGGGGGCGTTACAATGAGCAGTTCTTC
CDR3aa: CASSQGTGGRYNEQFF

d_gene: NA
v_gene: TRBV7-8
abundance: NA
j_gene: TRBJ1-2
CDR3nt: TGTGCCAGCACCCCGTCCCAGGGAATTGGTGGCTACACCTTC
CDR3aa: CASTPSQGIGGYTF

d_gene: TRBD2
v_gene: TRBV7-8
abundance: once
j_gene: TRBJ2-3
CDR3nt: TGTGCCAGCAGCTTAGCGTCGGGCGGGGGGTTGAGCACAGATACGCAGTATTTT
CDR3aa: CASSLASGGGLSTDTQYF

d_gene: TRBD1
v_gene: TRBV10-3
abundance: NA
j_gene: TRBJ1-5
CDR3nt: TGTGCCATCAGCCCGGACAGGGGGCGTCAGCCCCAGCATTTT
CDR3aa: CAISPDRGRQPQHF

d_gene: TRBD1
v_gene: TRBV11-2
abundance: NA
j_gene: TRBJ1-1
CDR3nt: TGTGCCAGCAGCTTGGGGACAGGGGGGGACACTGAAGCTTTCTTT
CDR3aa: CASSLGTGGDTEAFF

d_gene: TRBD2
v_gene: TRBV18
abundance: once
j_gene: TRBJ2-3
CDR3nt: TGTGCCAGCTCACCACGGCCAACTAGCGGGGGGCCCCGCACAGATACGCAGTATTTT
CDR3aa: CASSPRPTSGGPRTDTQYF

d_gene: TRBD1
v_gene: TRBV13
abundance: NA
j_gene: TRBJ2-1
CDR3nt: TGTGCCAGCAGCTTAAGGCAGGGGGCTTACAATGAGCAGTTCTTC
CDR3aa: CASSLRQGAYNEQFF

d_gene: NA
v_gene: TRBV28
abundance: NA
j_gene: TRBJ2-1
CDR3nt: TGTGCCAGCACCCGAGACTTCTCCTACAATGAGCAGTTCTTC
CDR3aa: CASTRDFSYNEQFF

d_gene: TRBD2
v_gene: TRBV11-2
abundance: NA
j_gene: TRBJ2-1
CDR3nt: TGTGCCAGCAGCTTAGATCTAGCGGGGGCCTTCAATGAGCAGTTCTTC
CDR3aa: CASSLDLAGAFNEQFF

d_gene: NA
v_gene: TRBV5-1
abundance: NA
j_gene: TRBJ1-1
CDR3nt: TGCGCCAGCAGCTTGGAGCTGGACACTGAAGCTTTCTTT
CDR3aa: CASSLELDTEAFF

d_gene: TRBD2
v_gene: TRBV29-1
abundance: NA
j_gene: TRBJ2-3
CDR3nt: TGCAGCGTTGGGGGGGCTAGCGGGGCTGATACGCAGTATTTT
CDR3aa: CSVGGASGADTQYF